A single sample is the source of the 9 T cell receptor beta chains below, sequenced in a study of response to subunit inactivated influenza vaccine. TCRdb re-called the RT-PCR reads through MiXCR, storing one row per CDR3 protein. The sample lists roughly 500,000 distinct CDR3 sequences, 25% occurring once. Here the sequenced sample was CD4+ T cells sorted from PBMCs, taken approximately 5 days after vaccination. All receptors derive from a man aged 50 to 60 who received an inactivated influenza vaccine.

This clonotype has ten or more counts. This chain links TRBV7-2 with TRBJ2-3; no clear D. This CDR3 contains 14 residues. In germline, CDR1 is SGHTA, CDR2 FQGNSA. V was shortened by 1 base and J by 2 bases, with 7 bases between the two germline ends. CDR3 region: CASSLDSYTDTQYF. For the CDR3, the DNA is TGTGCCAGCAGCTTAGACAGCTACACAGATACGCAGTATTTT.

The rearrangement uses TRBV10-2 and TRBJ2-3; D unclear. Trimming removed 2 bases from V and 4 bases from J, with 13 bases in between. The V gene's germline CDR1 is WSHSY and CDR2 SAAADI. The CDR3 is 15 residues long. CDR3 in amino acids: CASSESGIGSDTQYF. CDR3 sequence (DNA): TGCGCCAGCAGTGAGAGTGGCATAGGCTCAGATACGCAGTATTTT.

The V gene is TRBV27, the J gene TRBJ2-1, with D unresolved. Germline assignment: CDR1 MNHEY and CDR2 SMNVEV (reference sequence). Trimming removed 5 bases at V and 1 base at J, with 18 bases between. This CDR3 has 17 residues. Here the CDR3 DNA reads TGTGCCAGCAGTACGAAACGGGTCGAAGGATCCTACAATGAGCAGTTCTTC. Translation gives CASSTKRVEGSYNEQFF.

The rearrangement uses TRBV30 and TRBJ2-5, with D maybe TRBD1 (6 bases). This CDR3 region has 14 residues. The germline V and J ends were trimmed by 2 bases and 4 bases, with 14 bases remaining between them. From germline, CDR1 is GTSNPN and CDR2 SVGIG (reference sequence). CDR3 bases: TGTGCCTGGAGTACAAACAGGGTTCGAGAGACCCAGTACTTC. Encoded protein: CAWSTNRVRETQYF.

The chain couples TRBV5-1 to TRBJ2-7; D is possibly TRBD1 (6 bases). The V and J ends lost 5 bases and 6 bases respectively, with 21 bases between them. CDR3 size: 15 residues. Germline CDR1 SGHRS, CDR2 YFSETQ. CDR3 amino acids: CASSSRTDFPGEQYF. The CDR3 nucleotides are TGCGCCAGCAGTTCCCGGACAGACTTCCCTGGCGAGCAGTACTTC.

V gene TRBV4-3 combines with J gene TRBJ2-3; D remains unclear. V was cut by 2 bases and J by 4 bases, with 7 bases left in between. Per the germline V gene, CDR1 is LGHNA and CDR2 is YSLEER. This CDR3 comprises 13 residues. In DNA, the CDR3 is TGCGCCAGCAGCCAACCGGCGCCAGATACGCAGTATTTT. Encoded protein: CASSQPAPDTQYF.

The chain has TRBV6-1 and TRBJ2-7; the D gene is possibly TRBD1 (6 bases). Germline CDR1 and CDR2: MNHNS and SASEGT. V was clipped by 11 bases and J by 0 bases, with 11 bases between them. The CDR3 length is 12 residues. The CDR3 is CAGGQSSYEQYF. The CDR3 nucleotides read TGTGCCGGTGGACAGAGCTCCTACGAGCAGTACTTC.

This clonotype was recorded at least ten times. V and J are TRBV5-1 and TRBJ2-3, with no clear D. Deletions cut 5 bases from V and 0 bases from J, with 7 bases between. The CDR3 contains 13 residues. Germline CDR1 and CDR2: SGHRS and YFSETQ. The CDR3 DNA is TGCGCCAGCAGTGATGCTAGCACAGATACGCAGTATTTT. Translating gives CASSDASTDTQYF.

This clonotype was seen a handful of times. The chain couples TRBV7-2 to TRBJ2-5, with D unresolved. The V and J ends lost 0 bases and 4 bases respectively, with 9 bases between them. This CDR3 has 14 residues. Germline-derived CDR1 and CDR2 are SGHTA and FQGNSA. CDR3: CASSLAWVVETQYF. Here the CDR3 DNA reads TGTGCCAGCAGCTTAGCGTGGGTAGTAGAGACCCAGTACTTC.